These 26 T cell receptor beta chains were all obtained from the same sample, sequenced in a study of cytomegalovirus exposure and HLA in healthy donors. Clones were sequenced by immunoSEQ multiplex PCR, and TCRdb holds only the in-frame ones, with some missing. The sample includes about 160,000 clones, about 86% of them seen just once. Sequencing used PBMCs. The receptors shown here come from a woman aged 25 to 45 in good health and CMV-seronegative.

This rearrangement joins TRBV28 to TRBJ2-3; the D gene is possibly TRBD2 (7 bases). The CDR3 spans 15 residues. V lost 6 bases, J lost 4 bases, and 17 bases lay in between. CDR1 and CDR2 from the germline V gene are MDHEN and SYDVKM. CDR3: CASRDTPGGPDTQYF. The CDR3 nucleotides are TGTGCCAGCAGAGATACCCCGGGGGGCCCAGATACGCAGTATTTT.

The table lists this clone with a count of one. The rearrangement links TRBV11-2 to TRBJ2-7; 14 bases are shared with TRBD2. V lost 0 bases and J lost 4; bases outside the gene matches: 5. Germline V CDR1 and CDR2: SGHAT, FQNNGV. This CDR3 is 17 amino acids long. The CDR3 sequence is CASSLDAGLAGVYEQYF. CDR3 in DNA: TGTGCCAGCAGCTTAGATGCGGGACTAGCGGGAGTATACGAGCAGTACTTC.

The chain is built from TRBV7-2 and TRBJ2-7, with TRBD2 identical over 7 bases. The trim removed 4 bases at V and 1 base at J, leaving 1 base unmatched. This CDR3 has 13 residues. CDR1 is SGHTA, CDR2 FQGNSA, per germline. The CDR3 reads CASSSAGSYEQYF. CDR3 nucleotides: TGTGCCAGCAGCTCAGCGGGATCCTACGAGCAGTACTTC.

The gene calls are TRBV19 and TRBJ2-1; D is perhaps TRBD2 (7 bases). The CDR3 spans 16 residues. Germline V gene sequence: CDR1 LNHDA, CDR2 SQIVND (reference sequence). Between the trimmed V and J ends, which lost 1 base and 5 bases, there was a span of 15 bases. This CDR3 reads CASSIAAGALNNEQFF. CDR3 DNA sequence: TGTGCCAGTAGTATAGCGGCGGGGGCCCTAAACAATGAGCAGTTCTTC.

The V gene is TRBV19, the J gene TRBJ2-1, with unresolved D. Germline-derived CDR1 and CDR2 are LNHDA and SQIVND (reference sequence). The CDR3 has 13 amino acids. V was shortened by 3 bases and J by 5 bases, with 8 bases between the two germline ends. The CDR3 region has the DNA TGTGCCAGTAGTATGGGTAGAAACAATGAGCAGTTCTTC. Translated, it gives CASSMGRNNEQFF.

The CDR3 DNA sequence: TGTGCCAGCAGGCCCGGGACAGGGGTTCCGCCCCAGCATTTT. Protein sequence: CASRPGTGVPPQHF. The chain recombines TRBV6-5 with TRBJ1-5; TRBD1 agrees at 10 bases. V shed 6 bases, J shed 9 bases, and the junction held 8 bases outside the gene matches. From germline, CDR1 is MNHEY and CDR2 SVGAGI. The CDR3 runs to 14 residues.

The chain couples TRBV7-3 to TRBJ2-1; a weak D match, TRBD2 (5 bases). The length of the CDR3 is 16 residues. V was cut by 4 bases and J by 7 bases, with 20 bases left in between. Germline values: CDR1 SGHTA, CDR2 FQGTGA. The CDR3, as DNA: TGTGCCAGCAGCTCCTCCCCTGGACTCTCCCGGAATGAGCAGTTCTTC. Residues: CASSSSPGLSRNEQFF.

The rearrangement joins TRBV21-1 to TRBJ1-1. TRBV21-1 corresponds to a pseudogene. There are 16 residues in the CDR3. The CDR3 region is CASSKFSGDMNTEAFF. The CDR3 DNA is TGTGCCAGCAGCAAGTTTAGCGGGGACATGAACACTGAAGCTTTCTTT.

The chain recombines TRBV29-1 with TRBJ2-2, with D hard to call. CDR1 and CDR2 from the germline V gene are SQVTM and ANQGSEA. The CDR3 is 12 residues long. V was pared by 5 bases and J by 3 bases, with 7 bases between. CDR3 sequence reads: CSVLWYTGELFF. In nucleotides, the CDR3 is TGCAGCGTTTTATGGTACACCGGGGAGCTGTTTTTT.

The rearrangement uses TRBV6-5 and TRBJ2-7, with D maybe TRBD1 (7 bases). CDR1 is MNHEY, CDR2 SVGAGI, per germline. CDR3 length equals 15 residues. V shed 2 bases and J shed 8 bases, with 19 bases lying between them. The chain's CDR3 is CASSYGNGGGQKQYF. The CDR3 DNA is TGTGCCAGCAGTTACGGTAACGGAGGGGGCCAGAAGCAGTACTTC.

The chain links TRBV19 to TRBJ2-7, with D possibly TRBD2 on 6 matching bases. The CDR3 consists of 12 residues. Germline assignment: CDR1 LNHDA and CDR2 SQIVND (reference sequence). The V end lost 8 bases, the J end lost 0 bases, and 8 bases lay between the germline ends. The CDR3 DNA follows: TGTGCCAGTTCGGGGGACTCCTACGAGCAGTACTTC. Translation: CASSGDSYEQYF.

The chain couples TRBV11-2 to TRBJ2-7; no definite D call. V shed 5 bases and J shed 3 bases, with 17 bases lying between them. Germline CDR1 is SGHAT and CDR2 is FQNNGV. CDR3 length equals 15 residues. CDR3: CASSPNLGNDYEQYF. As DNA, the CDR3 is TGTGCCAGCAGCCCAAATTTGGGTAATGACTACGAGCAGTACTTC.

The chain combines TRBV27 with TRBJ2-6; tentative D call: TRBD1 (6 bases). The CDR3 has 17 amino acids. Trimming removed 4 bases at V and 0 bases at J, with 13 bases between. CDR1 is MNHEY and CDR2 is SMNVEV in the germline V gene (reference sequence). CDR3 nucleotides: TGTGCCAGCAGTTCACCGGGACACTACTCTGGGGCCAACGTCCTGACTTTC. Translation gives CASSSPGHYSGANVLTF.

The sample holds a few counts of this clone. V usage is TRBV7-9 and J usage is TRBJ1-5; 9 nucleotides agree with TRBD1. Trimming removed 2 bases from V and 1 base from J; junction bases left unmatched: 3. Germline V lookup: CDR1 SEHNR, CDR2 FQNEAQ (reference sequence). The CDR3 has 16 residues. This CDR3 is CASSLTGTGSNQPQHF. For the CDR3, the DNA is TGTGCCAGCAGCTTAACCGGGACAGGGAGCAATCAGCCCCAGCATTTT.

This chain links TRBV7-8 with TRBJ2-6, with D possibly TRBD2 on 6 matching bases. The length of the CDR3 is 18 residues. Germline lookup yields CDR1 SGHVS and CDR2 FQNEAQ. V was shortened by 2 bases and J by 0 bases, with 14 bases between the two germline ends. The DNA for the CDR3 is TGTGCCAGCAGCTTACCGGGACTGGTACTCTCTGGGGCCAACGTCCTGACTTTC. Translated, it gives CASSLPGLVLSGANVLTF. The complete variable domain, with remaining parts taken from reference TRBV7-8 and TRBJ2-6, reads GAGVSQSPRYKVAKRGQDVALRCDPISGHVSLFWYQQALGQGPEFLTYFQNEAQLDKSGLPSDRFFAERPEGSVSTLKIQRTQQEDSAVYLCASSLPGLVLSGANVLTFGAGSRLTVL.

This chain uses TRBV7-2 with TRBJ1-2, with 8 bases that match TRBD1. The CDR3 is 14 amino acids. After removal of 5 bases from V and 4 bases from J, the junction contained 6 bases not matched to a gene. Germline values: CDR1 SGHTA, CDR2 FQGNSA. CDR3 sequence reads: CASSRQGFGYGYTF. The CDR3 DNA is TGTGCCAGCAGCCGACAGGGGTTCGGCTATGGCTACACCTTC.

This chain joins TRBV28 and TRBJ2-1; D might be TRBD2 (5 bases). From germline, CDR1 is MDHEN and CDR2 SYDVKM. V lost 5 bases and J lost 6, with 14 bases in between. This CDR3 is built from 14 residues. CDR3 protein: CASSPPEGGNEQFF. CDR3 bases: TGTGCCAGCAGTCCCCCCGAGGGTGGCAATGAGCAGTTCTTC.

The chain's CDR3 is CASGLPLSGFEQFF. The CDR3 nucleotides are TGTGCTAGTGGTTTGCCCTTGTCGGGGTTTGAGCAGTTCTTC. The V call is TRBV12-5, the J call TRBJ2-1; tentative D call: TRBD2 (5 bases). Per the germline V gene, CDR1 is LGHNT and CDR2 is FRNRAP. V lost 2 bases and J 9 bases, leaving 14 bases between the germline ends. This CDR3 spans 14 amino acids.

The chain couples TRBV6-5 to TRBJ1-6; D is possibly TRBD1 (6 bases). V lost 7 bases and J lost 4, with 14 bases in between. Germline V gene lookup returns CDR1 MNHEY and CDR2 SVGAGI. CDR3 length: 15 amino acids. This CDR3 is CASTSSGTYNSPLHF. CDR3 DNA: TGTGCCAGCACAAGTTCCGGGACATATAATTCACCCCTCCACTTT.

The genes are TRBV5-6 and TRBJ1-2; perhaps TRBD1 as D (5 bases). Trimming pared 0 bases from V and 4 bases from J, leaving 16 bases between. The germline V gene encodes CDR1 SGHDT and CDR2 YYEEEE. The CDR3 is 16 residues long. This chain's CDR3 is CASSLAPKGNAYGYTF. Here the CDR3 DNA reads TGTGCCAGCAGCTTGGCCCCGAAGGGGAATGCCTATGGCTACACCTTC. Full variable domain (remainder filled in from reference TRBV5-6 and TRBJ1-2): DAGVTQSPTHLIKTRGQQVTLRCSPKSGHDTVSWYQQALGQGPQFIFQYYEEEERQRGNFPDRFSGHQFPNYSSELNVNALLLGDSALYLCASSLAPKGNAYGYTFGSGTRLTVV.

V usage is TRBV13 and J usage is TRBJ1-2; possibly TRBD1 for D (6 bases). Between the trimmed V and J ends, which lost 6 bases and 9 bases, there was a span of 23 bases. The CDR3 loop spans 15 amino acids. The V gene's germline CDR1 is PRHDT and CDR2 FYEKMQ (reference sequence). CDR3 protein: CASSYAETGSASYTF. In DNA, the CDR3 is TGTGCCAGCAGTTACGCCGAAACAGGGTCGGCAAGCTACACCTTC.

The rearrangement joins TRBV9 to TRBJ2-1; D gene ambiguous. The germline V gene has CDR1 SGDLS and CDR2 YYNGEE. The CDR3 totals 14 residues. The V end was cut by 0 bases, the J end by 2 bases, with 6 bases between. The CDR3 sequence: CASSVDSPYNEQFF. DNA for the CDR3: TGTGCCAGCAGCGTAGACAGCCCCTACAATGAGCAGTTCTTC.

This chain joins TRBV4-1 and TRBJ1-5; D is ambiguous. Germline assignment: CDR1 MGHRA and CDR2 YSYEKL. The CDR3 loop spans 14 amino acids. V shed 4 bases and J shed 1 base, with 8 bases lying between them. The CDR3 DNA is TGCGCCAGCAGCCCGTCGAACAGCAATCAGCCCCAGCATTTT. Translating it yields CASSPSNSNQPQHF.

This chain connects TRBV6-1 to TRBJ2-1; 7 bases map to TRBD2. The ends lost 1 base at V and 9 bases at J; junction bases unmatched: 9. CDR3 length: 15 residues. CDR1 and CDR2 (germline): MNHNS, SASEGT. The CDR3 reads CASSEGGGRAGEQFF. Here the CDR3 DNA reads TGTGCCAGCAGTGAAGGGGGGGGGAGGGCCGGTGAGCAGTTCTTC.

As DNA, the CDR3 is TGTGCCAGCAGCTTTCAGCGGGGGATCTACAATGAGCAGTTCTTC. This codes for CASSFQRGIYNEQFF. The chain joins TRBV5-4 to TRBJ2-1; 8 positions agree with TRBD2. V lost 2 bases to trimming and J lost 3 bases; unmatched junction nucleotides: 4. The germline V gene encodes CDR1 SGHNT and CDR2 YYREEE (reference sequence). This CDR3 contains 15 residues.

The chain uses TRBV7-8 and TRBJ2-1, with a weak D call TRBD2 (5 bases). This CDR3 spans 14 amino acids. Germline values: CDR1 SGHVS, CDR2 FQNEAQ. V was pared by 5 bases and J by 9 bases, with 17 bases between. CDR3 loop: CASSARLDGIEQFF. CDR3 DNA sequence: TGTGCCAGCAGCGCCCGACTTGACGGGATTGAGCAGTTCTTC.